This T cell receptor (beta chain) was sequenced during a study of CD8+ T cells in alopecia areata. As for the study in general: Patients in the treated group were given tofacitinib by mouth, 5 to 10 mg twice a day.

In germline, CDR1 is MNHEY, CDR2 SMNVEV (reference sequence). The CDR3 totals 16 residues. V shed 2 bases and J 4 bases; nucleotides not matched to a gene: 10. Sequencing used cDNA as its template, made by extracting RNA and reverse transcribing it. The repertoire was sequenced with immunoSEQ multiplex PCR; TCRdb's copy has only in-frame clones and lacks some. The sample yields roughly 200,000 clones, around half seen once. About this clone itself: Its antigen remains unknown.

Treatment defined: oral pan-JAK inhibitor, 5-10 mg twice daily. Findings and caveats of the study: Between patients, shared TCR sequences were less clear than in mice. This was possibly due in part to HLA diversity in the patient population. Within the top 100, expanded CD8+ clones significantly decreased with tofacitinib, as did scalp clonality. There were many expanded lesional clones persisting in scalp and blood during tofacitinib.

This chain joins TRBV27 and TRBJ2-7, with TRBD1 matching 8 bases. Sequencing was performed on CD8+ T cells sorted from blood, taken at week 24, from a patient treated with tofacitinib. This TCR derives from a human donor with alopecia areata. The CDR3, as DNA: TGTGCCAGCAGTTTACTCGGACAGGGTGCTAGGTACGAGCAGTACTTC. Protein: CASSLLGQGARYEQYF.